This T cell receptor beta chain was identified during a study of identical twins. Study-wide results and caveats: The presence of invariant MAIT and iNKT cells could partly confound analyses of zero-insertion sequences. Insertions were fewer in abundant cord blood beta clonotypes, whereas memory repertoires showed none of this pattern.

MiXCR, run by TCRdb on the 5' RACE reads, gives a single entry per CDR3 protein. Counted here are approximately 190,000 distinct CDR3 sequences, approximately 16% occurring once; the ten biggest clones make up roughly two fifths. On this clonotype itself: Its specificity is not known.

The V end was cut by 3 bases, the J end by 3 bases, with 8 bases between. Germline V gives CDR1 LGHNT, CDR2 FRNRAP. The CDR3 consists of 13 residues. The data were also submitted as part of a second study, on T cells expressing NK-cell markers. That source notes: CD3+CD56+NKG2C+, CD3+CD56+NKG2C- and CD3+CD56-NKG2C+ T cells, once sorted, supplied the TCR beta repertoires. Out of eight donors sequenced, seven tested HCMV-seropositive and the remaining one seronegative.

Material for sequencing was CD8+ T cells sorted from blood. The chain has TRBV12-5 and TRBJ1-1; D is uncertain. This TCR was recovered from a young woman in good health. CDR3 sequence: CASGLGPYTEAFF. The CDR3 bases are TGTGCTAGTGGTTTAGGTCCTTACACTGAAGCTTTCTTT.